This T cell receptor beta chain was recovered during a study of cytomegalovirus exposure and HLA in healthy donors. Overall study findings and caveats: There were some V segments, including TRBV6-2 and TRBV6-3, excluded as indistinguishable. A later analysis revealed that TCR association rates differed between HLA loci, peaking at DRB1 and bottoming out at HLA-C.

Primers included in the PCR were 60 Vbeta and 13 Jbeta primers. Method: immunoSEQ multiplex PCR; TCRdb's copy keeps in-frame clones and lacks some. The sample data list approximately 20,000 clones. This CDR3 region has 14 residues. Trimming took 2 bases from V and 4 from J; bases not matched to a gene: 4. CDR1 is SGHRS and CDR2 is YFSETQ in the germline V gene. About this clone: Its target is unknown.

The receptor comes from a man aged 55 to 70 in good health and CMV-seropositive. Sample: PBMCs. The genes are TRBV5-1 and TRBJ1-2, with 8 bases lining up with TRBD1. DNA for the CDR3: TGCGCCAGCAGCTTCGGACAGGGTGCCTATGGCTACACCTTC. Translation: CASSFGQGAYGYTF. The full variable domain, with the rest looked up from reference TRBV5-1 and TRBJ1-2, is KAGVTQTPRYLIKTRGQQVTLSCSPISGHRSVSWYQQTPGQGLQFLFEYFSETQRNKGNFPGRFSGRQFSNSRSEMNVSTLELGDSALYLCASSFGQGAYGYTFGSGTRLTVV.